This TCR beta chain was captured in a study of cytomegalovirus exposure and HLA in healthy donors. The PCR made use of 60 Vbeta and 13 Jbeta primers. TCRdb's table, derived via immunoSEQ multiplex PCR, lists solely in-frame clones and lacks some. The sample has about 140,000 clones; about four fifths are singletons. This CDR3 comprises 15 residues. Trimming at V came to 3 bases and at J to 4 bases, leaving 7 bases not matched to a gene. Germline V gene data show CDR1 as SGHRS and CDR2 as YFSETQ. This clone has just one count. At collection, donors were nominally healthy, but unrecorded immune exposures were probable.

This clonotype was obtained from a woman aged 18 to 35 in good health and CMV-seropositive. The sample consisted of PBMCs. The rearrangement links TRBV5-1 to TRBJ1-2; TRBD1 agrees at 9 bases. CDR3 in DNA: TGCGCCAGCAGCTCACGGACAGGGGCCAGCTATGGCTACACCTTC. The encoded protein is CASSSRTGASYGYTF.